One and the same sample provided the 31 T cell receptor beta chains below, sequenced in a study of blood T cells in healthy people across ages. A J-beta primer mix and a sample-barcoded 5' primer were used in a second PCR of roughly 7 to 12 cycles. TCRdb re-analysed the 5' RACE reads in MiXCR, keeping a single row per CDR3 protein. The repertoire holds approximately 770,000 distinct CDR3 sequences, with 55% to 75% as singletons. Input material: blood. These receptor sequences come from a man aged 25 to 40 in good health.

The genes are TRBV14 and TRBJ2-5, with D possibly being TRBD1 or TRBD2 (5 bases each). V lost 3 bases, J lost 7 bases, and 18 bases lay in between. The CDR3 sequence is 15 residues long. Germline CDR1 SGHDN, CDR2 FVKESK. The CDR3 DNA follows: TGTGCCAGCAGCCAGGTCCCGGGACCTCAGGGGACCCAGTACTTC. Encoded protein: CASSQVPGPQGTQYF.

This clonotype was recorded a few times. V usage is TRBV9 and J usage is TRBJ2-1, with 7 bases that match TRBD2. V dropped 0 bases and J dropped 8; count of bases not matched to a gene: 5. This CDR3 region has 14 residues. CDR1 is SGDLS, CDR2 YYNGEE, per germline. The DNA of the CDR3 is TGTGCCAGCAGCGTAGGTCGGGAGGTAGATGAGCAGTTCTTC. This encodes CASSVGREVDEQFF.

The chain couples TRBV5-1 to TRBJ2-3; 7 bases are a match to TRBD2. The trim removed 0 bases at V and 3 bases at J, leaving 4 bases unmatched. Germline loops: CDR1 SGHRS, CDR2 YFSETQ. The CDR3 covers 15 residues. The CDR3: CASSLVRGETDTQYF. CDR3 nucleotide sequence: TGCGCCAGCAGCTTGGTTCGGGGGGAGACAGATACGCAGTATTTT. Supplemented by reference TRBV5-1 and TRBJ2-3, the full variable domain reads KAGVTQTPRYLIKTRGQQVTLSCSPISGHRSVSWYQQTPGQGLQFLFEYFSETQRNKGNFPGRFSGRQFSNSRSEMNVSTLELGDSALYLCASSLVRGETDTQYFGPGTRLTVL.

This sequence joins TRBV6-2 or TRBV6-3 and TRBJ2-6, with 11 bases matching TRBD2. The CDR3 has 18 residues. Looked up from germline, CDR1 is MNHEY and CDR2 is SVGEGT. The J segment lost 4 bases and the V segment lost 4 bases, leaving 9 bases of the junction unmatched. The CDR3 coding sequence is TGTGCCAGCAGTTTGGGACTAGCGGACTGGAAGGGGGCCAACGTCCTGACTTTC. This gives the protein CASSLGLADWKGANVLTF.

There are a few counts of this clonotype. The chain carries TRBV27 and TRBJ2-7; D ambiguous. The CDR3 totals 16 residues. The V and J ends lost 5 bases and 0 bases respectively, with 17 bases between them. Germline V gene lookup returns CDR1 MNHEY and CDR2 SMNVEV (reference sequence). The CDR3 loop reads CASSPSAGAISYEQYF. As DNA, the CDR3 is TGTGCCAGCAGTCCGTCGGCAGGCGCAATCTCCTACGAGCAGTACTTC.

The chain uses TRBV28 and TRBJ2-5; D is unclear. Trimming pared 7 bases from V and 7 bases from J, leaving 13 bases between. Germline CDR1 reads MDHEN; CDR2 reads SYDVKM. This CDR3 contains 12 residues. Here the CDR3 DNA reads TGTGCCAGCACGGGCCCTGCTGGGACCCAGTACTTC. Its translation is CASTGPAGTQYF.

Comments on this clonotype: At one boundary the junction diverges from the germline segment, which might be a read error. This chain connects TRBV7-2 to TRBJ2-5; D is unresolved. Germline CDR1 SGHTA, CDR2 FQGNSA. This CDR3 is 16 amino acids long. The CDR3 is CACSPRASRVTETQYF. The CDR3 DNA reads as TGTGCCTGCAGCCCCCGAGCCTCCCGGGTCACAGAGACCCAGTACTTC.

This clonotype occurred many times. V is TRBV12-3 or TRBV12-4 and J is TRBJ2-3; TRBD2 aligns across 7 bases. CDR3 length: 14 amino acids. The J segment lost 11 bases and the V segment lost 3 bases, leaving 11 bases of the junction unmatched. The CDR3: CASSFGGRADVQYF. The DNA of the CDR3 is TGTGCCAGCAGTTTCGGGGGGAGAGCAGATGTGCAGTATTTT.

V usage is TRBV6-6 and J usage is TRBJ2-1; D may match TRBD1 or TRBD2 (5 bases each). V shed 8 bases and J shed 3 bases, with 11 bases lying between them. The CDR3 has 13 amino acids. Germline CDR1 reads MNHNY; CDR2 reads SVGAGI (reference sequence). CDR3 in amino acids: CASGGGRYNEQFF. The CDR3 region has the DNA TGTGCCAGCGGGGGTGGCCGCTACAATGAGCAGTTCTTC.

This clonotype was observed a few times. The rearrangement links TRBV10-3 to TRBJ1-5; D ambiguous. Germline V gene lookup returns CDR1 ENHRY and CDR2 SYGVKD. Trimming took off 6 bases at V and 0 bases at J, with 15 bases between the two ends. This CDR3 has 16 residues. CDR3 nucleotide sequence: TGTGCCATCAGCCAAAATCACCCGTATAGCAATCAGCCCCAGCATTTT. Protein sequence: CAISQNHPYSNQPQHF.

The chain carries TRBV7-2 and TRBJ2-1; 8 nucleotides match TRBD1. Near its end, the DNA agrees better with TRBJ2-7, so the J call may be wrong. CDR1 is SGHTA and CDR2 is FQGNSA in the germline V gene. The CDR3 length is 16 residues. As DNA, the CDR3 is TGTGCCAGCAGCTGGGGACAGGCCAGGTCTAACAATGAGCAGTACTTC. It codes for CASSWGQARSNNEQYF.

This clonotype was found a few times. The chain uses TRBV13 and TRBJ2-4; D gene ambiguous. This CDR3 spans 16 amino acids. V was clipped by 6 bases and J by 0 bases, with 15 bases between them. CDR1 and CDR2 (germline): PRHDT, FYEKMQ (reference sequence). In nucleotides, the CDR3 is TGTGCCAGCAGTCCCCCAGGAGCGCTAGCCAAAAACATTCAGTACTTC. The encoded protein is CASSPPGALAKNIQYF.

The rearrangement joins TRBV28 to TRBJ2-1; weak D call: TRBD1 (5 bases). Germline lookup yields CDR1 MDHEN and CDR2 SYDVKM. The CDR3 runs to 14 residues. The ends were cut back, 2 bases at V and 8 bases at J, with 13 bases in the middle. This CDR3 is CASSLARAFDEQFF. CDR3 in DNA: TGTGCCAGCAGTTTAGCCAGGGCATTCGATGAGCAGTTCTTC. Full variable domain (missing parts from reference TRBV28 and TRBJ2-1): DVKVTQSSRYLVKRTGEKVFLECVQDMDHENMFWYRQDPGLGLRLIYFSYDVKMKEKGDIPEGYSVSREKKERFSLILESASTNQTSMYLCASSLARAFDEQFFGPGTRLTVL.

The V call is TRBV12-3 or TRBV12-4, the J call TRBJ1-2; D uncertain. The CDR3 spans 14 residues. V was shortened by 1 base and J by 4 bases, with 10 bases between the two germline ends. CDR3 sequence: CASSLDYSPYGYTF. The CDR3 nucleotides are TGTGCCAGCAGTTTAGATTACAGCCCCTATGGCTACACCTTC.

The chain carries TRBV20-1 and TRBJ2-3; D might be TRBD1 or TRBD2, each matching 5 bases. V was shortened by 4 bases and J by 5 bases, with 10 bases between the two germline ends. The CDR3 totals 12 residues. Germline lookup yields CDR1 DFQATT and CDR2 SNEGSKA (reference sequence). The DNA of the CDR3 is TGCAGTGCTAAAGGTGGGGGAGATACGCAGTATTTT. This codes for CSAKGGGDTQYF.

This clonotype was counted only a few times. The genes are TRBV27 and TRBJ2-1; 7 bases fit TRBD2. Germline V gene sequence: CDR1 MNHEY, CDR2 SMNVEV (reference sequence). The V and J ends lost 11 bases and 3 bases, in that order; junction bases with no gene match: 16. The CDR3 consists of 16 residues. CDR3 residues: CAPGQKRASGYNEQFF. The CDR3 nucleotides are TGTGCCCCCGGGCAAAAGCGGGCTAGCGGCTACAATGAGCAGTTCTTC.

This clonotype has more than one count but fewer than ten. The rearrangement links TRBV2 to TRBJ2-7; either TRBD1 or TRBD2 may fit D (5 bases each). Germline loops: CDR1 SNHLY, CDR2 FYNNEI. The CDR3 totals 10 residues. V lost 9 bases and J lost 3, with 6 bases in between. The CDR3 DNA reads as TGTGCCAGTGGGGGCTACGAGCAGTACTTC. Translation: CASGGYEQYF.

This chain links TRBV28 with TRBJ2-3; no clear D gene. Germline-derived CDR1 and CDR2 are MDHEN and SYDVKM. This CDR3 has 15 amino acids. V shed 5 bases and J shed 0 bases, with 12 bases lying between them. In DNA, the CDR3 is TGTGCCAGCAGTCCCCCGGCGGCCAGCACAGATACGCAGTATTTT. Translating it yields CASSPPAASTDTQYF.

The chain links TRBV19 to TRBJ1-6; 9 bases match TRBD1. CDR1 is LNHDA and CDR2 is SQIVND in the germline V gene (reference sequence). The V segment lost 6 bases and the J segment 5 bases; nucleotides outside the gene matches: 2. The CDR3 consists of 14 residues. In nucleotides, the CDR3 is TGTGCCAGTAGCTGGACAGGGGATAATTCACCCCTCCACTTT. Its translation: CASSWTGDNSPLHF. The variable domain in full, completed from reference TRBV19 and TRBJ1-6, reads DGGITQSPKYLFRKEGQNVTLSCEQNLNHDAMYWYRQDPGQGLRLIYYSQIVNDFQKGDIAEGYSVSREKKESFPLTVTSAQKNPTAFYLCASSWTGDNSPLHFGNGTRLTVT.

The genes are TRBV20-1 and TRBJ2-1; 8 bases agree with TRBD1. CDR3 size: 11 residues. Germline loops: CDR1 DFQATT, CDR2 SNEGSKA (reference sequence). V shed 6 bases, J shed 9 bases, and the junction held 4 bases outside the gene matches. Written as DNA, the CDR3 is TGCAGTGCCAGACAGGGGCGTGAGCAGTTCTTC. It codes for CSARQGREQFF.

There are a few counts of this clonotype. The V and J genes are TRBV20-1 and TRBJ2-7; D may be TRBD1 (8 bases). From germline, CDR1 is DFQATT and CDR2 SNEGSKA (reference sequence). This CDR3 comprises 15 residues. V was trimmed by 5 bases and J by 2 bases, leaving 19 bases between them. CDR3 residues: CSALRPQGGTYEQYF. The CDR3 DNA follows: TGCAGTGCTCTACGCCCACAGGGGGGGACCTACGAGCAGTACTTC.

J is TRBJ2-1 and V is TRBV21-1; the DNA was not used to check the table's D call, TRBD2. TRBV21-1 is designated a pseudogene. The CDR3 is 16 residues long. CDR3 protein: CASSFSKAGDGNEQFF. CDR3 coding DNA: TGTGCCAGCAGCTTTTCCAAAGCGGGAGATGGGAATGAGCAGTTCTTC.

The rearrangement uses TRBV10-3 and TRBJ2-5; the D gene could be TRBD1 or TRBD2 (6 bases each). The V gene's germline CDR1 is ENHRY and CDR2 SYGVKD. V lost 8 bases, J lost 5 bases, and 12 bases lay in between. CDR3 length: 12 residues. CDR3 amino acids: CAIQGRGETQYF. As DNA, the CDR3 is TGTGCCATCCAGGGGCGGGGTGAGACCCAGTACTTC.

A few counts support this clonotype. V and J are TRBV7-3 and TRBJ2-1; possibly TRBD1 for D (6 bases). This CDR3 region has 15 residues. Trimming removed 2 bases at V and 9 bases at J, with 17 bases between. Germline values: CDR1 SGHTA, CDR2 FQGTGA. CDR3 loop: CASSLWAVGGTEQFF. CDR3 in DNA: TGTGCCAGCAGCTTATGGGCGGTTGGGGGCACTGAGCAGTTCTTC.

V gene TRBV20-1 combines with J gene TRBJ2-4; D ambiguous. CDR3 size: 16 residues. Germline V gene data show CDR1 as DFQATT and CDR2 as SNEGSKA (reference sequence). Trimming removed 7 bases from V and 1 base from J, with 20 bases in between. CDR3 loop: CSGSLRTARAKNIQYF. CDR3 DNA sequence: TGCAGTGGATCTCTCCGGACGGCCCGCGCCAAAAACATTCAGTACTTC.

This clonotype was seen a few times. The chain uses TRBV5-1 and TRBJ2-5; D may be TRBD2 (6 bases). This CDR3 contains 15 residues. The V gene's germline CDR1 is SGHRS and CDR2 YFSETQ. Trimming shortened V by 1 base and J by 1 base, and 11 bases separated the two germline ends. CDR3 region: CASSLWEVGQETQYF. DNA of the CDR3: TGCGCCAGCAGCTTGTGGGAGGTTGGCCAAGAGACCCAGTACTTC.

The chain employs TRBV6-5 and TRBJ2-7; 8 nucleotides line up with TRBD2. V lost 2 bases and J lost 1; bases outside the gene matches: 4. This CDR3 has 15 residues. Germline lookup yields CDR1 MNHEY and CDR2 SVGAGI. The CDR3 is CASSYAASGSYEQYF. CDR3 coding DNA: TGTGCCAGCAGTTACGCGGCTAGCGGGTCCTACGAGCAGTACTTC.

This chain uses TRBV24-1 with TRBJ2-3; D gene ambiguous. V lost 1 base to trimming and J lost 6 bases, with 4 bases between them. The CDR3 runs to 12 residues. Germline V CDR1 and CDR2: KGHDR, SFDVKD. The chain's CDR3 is CATSDFRDTQYF. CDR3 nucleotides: TGTGCCACCAGTGATTTTCGCGATACGCAGTATTTT.

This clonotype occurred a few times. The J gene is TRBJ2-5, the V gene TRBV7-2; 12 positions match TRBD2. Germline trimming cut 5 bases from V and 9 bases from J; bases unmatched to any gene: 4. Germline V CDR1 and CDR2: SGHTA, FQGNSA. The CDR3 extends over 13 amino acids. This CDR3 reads CASSTRLAGAQYF. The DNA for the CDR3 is TGTGCCAGCAGCACACGACTAGCGGGGGCCCAGTACTTC.

DNA of the CDR3: TGTGCCAGCAGTTACGCACAGGGAGTTTTGGATACGCAGTATTTT. This gives the protein CASSYAQGVLDTQYF. This rearrangement joins TRBV6-5 to TRBJ2-3; possibly TRBD1 for D (6 bases). With 2 bases removed from V and 6 bases from J, the gap between germline ends came to 15 bases. Germline V gene lookup returns CDR1 MNHEY and CDR2 SVGAGI. This CDR3 has 15 amino acids.

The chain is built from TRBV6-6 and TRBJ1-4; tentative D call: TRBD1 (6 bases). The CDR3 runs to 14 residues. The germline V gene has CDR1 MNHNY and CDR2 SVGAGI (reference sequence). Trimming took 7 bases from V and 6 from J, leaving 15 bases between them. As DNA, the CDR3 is TGTGCCAGCATTATGGACAGACAGTATGAAAAACTGTTTTTT. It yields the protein CASIMDRQYEKLFF.